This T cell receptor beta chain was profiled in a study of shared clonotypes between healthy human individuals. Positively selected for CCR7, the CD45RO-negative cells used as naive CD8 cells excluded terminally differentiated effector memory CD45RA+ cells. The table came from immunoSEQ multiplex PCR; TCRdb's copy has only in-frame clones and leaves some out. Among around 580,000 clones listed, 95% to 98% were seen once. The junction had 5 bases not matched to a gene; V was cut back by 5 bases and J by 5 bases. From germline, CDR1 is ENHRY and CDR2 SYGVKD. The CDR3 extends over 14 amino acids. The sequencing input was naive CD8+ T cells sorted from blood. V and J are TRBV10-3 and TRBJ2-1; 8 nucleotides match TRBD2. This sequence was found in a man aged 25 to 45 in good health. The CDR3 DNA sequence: TGTGCCATCAGTTCTATTAGCGGGGACAATGAGCAGTTCTTC. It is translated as CAISSISGDNEQFF.